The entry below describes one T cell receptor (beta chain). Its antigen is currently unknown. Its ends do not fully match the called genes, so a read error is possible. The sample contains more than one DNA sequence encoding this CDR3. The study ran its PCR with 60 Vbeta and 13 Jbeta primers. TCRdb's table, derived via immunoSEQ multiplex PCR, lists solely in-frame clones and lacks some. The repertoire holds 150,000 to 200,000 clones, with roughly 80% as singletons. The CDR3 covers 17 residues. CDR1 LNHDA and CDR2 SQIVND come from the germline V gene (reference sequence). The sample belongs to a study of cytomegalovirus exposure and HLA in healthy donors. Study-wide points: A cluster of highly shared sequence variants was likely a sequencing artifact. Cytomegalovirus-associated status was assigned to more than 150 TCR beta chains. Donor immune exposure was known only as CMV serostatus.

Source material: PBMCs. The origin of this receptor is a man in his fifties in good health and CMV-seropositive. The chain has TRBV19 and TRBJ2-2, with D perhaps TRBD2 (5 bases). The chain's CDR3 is CASKERGGSANTGELFF. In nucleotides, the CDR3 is TGTGCCAGTAAAGAGCGCGGCGGATCCGCGAACACCGGGGAGCTGTTCTTT.